This T cell receptor beta chain emerged from a study of cytomegalovirus exposure and HLA in healthy donors. The approximately 120-subject validation cohort, separate from the approximately 630-subject first cohort, included the donors. Some clones are missing from TCRdb's copy, which holds only in-frame ones; the method was immunoSEQ multiplex PCR. This sample carries 200,000 to 300,000 clones, 90% of them seen once, and the ten largest clones take just over 3%. V lost 1 base and J 6 bases, leaving 10 bases between the germline ends. CDR3 size: 13 residues. The V gene's germline CDR1 is MGHRA and CDR2 YSYEKL.

Sequenced: PBMCs. The V and J genes are TRBV4-1 and TRBJ2-7; D could derive from TRBD1 or TRBD2 (5 bases each). This TCR came from a woman aged 25 to 39 in good health and CMV-seronegative. Here the CDR3 reads CASSQGGNSEQYF. In DNA form, the CDR3 reads TGCGCCAGCAGCCAAGGGGGGAACTCCGAGCAGTACTTC.